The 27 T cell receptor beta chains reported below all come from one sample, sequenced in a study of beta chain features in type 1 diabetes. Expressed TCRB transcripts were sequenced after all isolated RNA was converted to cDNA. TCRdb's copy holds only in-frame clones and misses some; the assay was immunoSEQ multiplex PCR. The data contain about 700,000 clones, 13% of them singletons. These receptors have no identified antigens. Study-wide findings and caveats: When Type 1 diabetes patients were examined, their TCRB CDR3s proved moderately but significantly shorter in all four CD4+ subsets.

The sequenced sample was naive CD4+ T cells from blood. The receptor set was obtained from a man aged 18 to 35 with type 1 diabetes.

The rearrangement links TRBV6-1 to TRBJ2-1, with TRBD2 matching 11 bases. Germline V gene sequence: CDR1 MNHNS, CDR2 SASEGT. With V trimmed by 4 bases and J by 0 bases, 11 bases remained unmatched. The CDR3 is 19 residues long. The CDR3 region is CASSVYASGGSSSYNEQFF. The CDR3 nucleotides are TGTGCCAGCAGTGTATATGCTAGCGGGGGGTCGAGCTCCTACAATGAGCAGTTCTTC.

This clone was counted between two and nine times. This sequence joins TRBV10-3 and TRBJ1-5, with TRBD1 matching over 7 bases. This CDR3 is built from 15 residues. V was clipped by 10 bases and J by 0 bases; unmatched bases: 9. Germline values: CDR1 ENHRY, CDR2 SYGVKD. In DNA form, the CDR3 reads TGTGCCACCGATCAACAGGGGTATAGCAATCAGCCCCAGCATTTT. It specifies CATDQQGYSNQPQHF.

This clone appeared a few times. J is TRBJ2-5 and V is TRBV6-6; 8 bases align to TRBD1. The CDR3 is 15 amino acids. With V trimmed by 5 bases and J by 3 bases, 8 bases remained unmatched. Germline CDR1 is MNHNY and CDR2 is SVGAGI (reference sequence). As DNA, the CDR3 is TGTGCCAGCAGTCAGCCGGGACAGGCTAAAGAGACCCAGTACTTC. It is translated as CASSQPGQAKETQYF.

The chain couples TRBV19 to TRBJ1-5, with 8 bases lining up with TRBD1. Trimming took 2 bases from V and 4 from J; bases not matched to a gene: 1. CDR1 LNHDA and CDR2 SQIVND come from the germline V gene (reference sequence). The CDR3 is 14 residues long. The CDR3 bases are TGTGCCAGTAGTATACAGGGGGCTAATCAGCCCCAGCATTTT. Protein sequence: CASSIQGANQPQHF.

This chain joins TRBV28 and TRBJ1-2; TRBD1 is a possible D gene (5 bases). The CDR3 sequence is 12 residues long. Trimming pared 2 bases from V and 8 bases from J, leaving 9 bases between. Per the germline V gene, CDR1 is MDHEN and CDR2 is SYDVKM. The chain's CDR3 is CASSLQGPGYTF. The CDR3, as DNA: TGTGCCAGCAGTTTACAGGGTCCGGGCTACACCTTC.

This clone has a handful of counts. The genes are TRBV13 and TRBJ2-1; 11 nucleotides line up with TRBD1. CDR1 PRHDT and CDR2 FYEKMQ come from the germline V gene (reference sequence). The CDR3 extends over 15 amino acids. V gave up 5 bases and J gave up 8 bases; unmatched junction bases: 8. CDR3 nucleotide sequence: TGTGCCAGCAGCCAACCGGGACAGGGGGTCTATGAGCAGTTCTTC. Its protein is CASSQPGQGVYEQFF.

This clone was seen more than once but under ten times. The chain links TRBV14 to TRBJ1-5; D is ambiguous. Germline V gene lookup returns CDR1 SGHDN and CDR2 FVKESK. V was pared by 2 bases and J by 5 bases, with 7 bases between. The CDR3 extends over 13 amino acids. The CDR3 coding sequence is TGTGCCAGCAGCCAATATTCTTATCAGCCCCAGCATTTT. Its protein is CASSQYSYQPQHF.

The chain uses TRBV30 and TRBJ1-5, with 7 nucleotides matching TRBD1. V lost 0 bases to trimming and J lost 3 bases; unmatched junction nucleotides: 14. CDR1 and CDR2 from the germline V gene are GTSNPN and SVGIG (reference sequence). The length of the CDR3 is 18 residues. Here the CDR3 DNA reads TGTGCCTGGAGTGTATTCGGGCACGGACAGGCCCTCAATCAGCCCCAGCATTTT. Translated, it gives CAWSVFGHGQALNQPQHF.

CDR3 residues: CASSKGRGLNQPQHF. The DNA for the CDR3 is TGTGCCAGCAGTAAAGGCAGGGGGCTCAATCAGCCCCAGCATTTT. The V and J genes are TRBV6-5 and TRBJ1-5; 8 bases map to TRBD1. The CDR3 loop spans 15 amino acids. Germline V gene lookup returns CDR1 MNHEY and CDR2 SVGAGI. V was pared by 5 bases and J by 3 bases, with 6 bases of the junction left unmatched.

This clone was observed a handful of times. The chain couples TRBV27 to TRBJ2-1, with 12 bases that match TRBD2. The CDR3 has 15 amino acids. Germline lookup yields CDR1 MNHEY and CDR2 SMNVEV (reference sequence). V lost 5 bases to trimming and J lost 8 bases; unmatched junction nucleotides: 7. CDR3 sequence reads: CASSPPSGGAHEQFF. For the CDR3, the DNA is TGTGCCAGCAGTCCGCCTAGCGGGGGGGCCCATGAGCAGTTCTTC.

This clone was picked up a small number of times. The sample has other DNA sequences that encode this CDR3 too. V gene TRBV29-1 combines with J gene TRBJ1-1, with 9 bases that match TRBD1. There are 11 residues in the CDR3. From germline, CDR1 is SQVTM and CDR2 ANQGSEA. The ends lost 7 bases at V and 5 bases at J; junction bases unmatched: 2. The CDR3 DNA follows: TGCAGCGCACAGGGGGCGACTGAAGCTTTCTTT. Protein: CSAQGATEAFF. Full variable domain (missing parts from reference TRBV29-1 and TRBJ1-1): SAVISQKPSRDICQRGTSLTIQCQVDSQVTMMFWYRQQPGQSLTLIATANQGSEATYESGFVIDKFPISRPNLTFSTLTVSNMSPEDSSIYLCSAQGATEAFFGQGTRLTVV.

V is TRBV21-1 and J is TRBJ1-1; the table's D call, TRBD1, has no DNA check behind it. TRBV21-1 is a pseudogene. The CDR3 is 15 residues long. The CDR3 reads CASSYRAPANTEAFF. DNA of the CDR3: TGTGCCAGCAGTTACAGGGCGCCCGCGAACACTGAAGCTTTCTTT.

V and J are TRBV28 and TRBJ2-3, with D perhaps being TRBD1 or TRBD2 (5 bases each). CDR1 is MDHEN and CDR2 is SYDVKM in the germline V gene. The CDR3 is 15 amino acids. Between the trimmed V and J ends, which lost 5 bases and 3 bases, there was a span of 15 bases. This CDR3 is CASSRQGVGTDTQYF. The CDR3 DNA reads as TGTGCCAGCAGTAGGCAGGGAGTCGGGACAGATACGCAGTATTTT.

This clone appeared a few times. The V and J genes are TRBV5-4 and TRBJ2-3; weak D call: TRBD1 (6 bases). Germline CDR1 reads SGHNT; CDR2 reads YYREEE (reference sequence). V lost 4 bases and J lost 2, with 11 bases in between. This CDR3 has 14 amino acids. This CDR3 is CASSPGQPTDTQYF. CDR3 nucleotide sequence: TGTGCCAGCAGCCCAGGACAGCCCACAGATACGCAGTATTTT.

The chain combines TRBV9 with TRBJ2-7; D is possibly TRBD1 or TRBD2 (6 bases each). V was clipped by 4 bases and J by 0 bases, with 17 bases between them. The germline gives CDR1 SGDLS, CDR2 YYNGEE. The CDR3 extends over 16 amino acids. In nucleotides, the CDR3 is TGTGCCAGCAGCCCCCTGGGGGCGGGGAGCTCCTACGAGCAGTACTTC. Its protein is CASSPLGAGSSYEQYF. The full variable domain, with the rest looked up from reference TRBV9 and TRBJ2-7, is DSGVTQTPKHLITATGQRVTLRCSPRSGDLSVYWYQQSLDQGLQFLIQYYNGEERAKGNILERFSAQQFPDLHSELNLSSLELGDSALYFCASSPLGAGSSYEQYFGPGTRLTVT.

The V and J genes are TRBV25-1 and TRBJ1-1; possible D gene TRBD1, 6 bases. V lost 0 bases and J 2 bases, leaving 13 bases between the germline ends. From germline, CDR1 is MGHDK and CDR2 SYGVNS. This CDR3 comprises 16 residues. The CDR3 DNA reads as TGTGCCAGCAGTGAATATTCGGACAGCTTCAACACTGAAGCTTTCTTT. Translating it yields CASSEYSDSFNTEAFF. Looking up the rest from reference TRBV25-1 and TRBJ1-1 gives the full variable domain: EADIYQTPRYLVIGTGKKITLECSQTMGHDKMYWYQQDPGMELHLIHYSYGVNSTEKGDLSSESTVSRIRTEHFPLTLESARPSHTSQYLCASSEYSDSFNTEAFFGQGTRLTVV.

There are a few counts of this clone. CDR3 protein: CAISVSGSSYEQYF. CDR3 in DNA: TGTGCCATCAGTGTATCGGGAAGCTCCTACGAGCAGTACTTC. V is TRBV10-3 and J is TRBJ2-7, with a weak D call TRBD2 (5 bases). Germline CDR1 ENHRY, CDR2 SYGVKD. The germline V and J ends were trimmed by 4 bases and 0 bases, with 10 bases remaining between them. The CDR3 length is 14 residues.

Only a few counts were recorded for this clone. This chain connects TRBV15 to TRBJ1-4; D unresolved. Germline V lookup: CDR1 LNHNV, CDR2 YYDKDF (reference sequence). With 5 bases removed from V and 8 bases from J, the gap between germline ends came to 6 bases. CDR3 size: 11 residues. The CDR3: CATSVGEKLFF. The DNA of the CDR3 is TGTGCCACCAGCGTGGGGGAAAAACTGTTTTTT.

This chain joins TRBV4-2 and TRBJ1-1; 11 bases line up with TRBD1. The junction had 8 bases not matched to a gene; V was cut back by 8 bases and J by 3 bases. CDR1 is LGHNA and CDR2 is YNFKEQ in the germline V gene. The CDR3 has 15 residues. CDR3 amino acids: CASRVMGQGDTEAFF. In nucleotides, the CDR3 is TGTGCCAGCCGGGTTATGGGACAGGGGGACACTGAAGCTTTCTTT.

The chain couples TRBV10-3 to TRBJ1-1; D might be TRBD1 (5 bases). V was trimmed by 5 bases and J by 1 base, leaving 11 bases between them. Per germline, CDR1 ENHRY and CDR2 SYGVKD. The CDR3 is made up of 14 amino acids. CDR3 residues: CAISPGDSNTEAFF. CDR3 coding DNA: TGTGCCATCAGTCCCGGGGACTCGAACACTGAAGCTTTCTTT.

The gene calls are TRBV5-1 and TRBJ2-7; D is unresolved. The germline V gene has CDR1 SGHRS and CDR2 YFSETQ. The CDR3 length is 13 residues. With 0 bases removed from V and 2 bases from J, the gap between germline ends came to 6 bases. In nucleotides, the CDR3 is TGCGCCAGCAGCTTGGGAGAAGCCTACGAGCAGTACTTC. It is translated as CASSLGEAYEQYF.

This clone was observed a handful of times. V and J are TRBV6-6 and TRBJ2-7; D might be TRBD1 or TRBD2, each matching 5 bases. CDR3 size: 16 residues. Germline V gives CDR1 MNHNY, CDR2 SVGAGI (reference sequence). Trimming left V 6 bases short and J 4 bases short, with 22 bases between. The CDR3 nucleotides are TGTGCCAGCAGCCGGGGCGTCCCAGCCAGCCTTTACGAGCAGTACTTC. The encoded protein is CASSRGVPASLYEQYF.

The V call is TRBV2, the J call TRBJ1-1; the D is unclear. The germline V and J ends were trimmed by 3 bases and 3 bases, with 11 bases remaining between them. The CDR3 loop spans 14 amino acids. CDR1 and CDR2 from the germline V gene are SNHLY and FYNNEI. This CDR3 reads CASSDSRGYTEAFF. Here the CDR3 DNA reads TGTGCCAGCAGTGATTCTCGTGGTTACACTGAAGCTTTCTTT.

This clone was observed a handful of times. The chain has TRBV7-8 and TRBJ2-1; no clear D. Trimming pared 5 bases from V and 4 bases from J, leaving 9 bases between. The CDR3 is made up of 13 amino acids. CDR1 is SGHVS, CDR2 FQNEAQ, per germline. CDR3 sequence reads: CASSRARYNEQFF. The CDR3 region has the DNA TGTGCCAGCAGCCGGGCCCGGTACAATGAGCAGTTCTTC.

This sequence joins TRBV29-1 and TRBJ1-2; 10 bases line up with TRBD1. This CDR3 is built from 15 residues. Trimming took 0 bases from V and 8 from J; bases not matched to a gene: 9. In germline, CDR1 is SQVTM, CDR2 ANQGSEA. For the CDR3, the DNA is TGCAGCGTTGAAGAGAACGGGGACAGGGGTTGGGGCTACACCTTC. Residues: CSVEENGDRGWGYTF.

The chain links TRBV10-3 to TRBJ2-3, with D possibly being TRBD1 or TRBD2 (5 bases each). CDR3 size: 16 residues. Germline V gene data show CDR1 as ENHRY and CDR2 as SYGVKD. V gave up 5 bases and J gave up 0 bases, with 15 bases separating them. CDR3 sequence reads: CAISLRDGSSTDTQYF. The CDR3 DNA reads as TGTGCCATCAGTCTCCGGGACGGGTCTAGCACAGATACGCAGTATTTT.

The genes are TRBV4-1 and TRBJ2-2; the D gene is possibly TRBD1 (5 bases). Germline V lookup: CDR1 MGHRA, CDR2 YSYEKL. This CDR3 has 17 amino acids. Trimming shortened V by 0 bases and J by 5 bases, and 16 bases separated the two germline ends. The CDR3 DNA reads TGCGCCAGCAGCCAAGAATTAGGGGCTCCGCGGACCGGGGAGCTGTTTTTT. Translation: CASSQELGAPRTGELFF.